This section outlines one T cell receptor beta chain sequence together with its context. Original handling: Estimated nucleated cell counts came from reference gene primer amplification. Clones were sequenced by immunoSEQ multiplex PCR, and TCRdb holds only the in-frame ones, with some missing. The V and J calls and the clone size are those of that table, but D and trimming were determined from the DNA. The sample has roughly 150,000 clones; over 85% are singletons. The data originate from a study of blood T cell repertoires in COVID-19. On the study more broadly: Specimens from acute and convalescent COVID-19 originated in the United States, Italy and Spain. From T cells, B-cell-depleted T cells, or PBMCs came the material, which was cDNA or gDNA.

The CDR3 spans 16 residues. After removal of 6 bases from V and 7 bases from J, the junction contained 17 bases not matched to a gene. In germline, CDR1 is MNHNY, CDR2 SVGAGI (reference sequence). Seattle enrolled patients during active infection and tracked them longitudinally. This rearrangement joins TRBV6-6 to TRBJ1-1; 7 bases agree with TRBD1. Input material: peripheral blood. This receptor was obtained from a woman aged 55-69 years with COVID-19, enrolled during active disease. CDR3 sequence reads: CASRPTGQRPSIEAFF. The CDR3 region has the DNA TGTGCCAGCAGACCTACGGGACAGCGGCCTTCAATTGAAGCTTTCTTT.